This passage covers 8 T cell receptor beta chains from one sample sequenced in a study of beta chain features in type 1 diabetes. The study reverse transcribed the entire isolated RNA, so it sequenced expressed TCRB transcripts. Sequencing was performed with immunoSEQ multiplex PCR; in TCRdb, only in-frame clones are kept and a portion is missing. Here the sample spans some 500,000 clones, over 10% being singletons. Sequencing was done on a sample of naive CD4+ T cells from blood. The receptors shown here come from a woman younger than 30 in good health.

This clone occurred a few times. V usage is TRBV29-1 and J usage is TRBJ1-1; perhaps TRBD1 as D (6 bases). CDR1 and CDR2 from the germline V gene are SQVTM and ANQGSEA. Trimming took 7 bases from V and 6 from J, leaving 18 bases between them. CDR3 length equals 13 residues. The CDR3 spells CSATTGLTSEAFF. The CDR3, as DNA: TGCAGCGCTACGACAGGTCTAACGTCTGAAGCTTTCTTT. Filled out from reference TRBV29-1 and TRBJ1-1, the complete variable domain reads SAVISQKPSRDICQRGTSLTIQCQVDSQVTMMFWYRQQPGQSLTLIATANQGSEATYESGFVIDKFPISRPNLTFSTLTVSNMSPEDSSIYLCSATTGLTSEAFFGQGTRLTVV.

This clone was detected only a few times. DNA of the CDR3: TGTGCCAGTAGTATCGGGAGCATCCTTCAGCGGGATGAGCAGTTCTTC. This encodes CASSIGSILQRDEQFF. The chain recombines TRBV19 with TRBJ2-1; tentatively, D is TRBD2 (6 bases). Trimming took 3 bases from V and 8 from J, leaving 20 bases between them. This CDR3 spans 16 amino acids. Germline V CDR1 and CDR2: LNHDA, SQIVND (reference sequence).

This clone appeared many times. This chain links TRBV29-1 with TRBJ2-5; 7 bases align to TRBD1. Trimming cost V 4 bases and J 5 bases; bases outside gene matches: 7. The CDR3 contains 13 residues. The germline CDR1 and CDR2 sequences are SQVTM and ANQGSEA. The CDR3 sequence is CSVGAGGTETQYF. The CDR3 DNA is TGCAGCGTTGGGGCAGGGGGTACGGAGACCCAGTACTTC.

This clone was found a few times. The chain joins TRBV7-9 to TRBJ2-4; perhaps TRBD2 as D (6 bases). The germline V and J ends were trimmed by 2 bases and 3 bases, with 14 bases remaining between them. This CDR3 spans 16 amino acids. From germline, CDR1 is SEHNR and CDR2 FQNEAQ (reference sequence). The CDR3 region has the DNA TGTGCCAGCAGCTTATTACGGGACTTTGGCAAAAACATTCAGTACTTC. Protein: CASSLLRDFGKNIQYF.

The gene calls are TRBV4-3 and TRBJ2-1; D remains unclear. The CDR3 covers 14 residues. With 1 base removed from V and 10 bases from J, the gap between germline ends came to 14 bases. The germline CDR1 and CDR2 sequences are LGHNA and YSLEER. The CDR3 nucleotides read TGCGCCAGCAGCCAAGTGGGTCCCTCAGACGAGCAGTTCTTC. It translates to CASSQVGPSDEQFF.

This clone was found a few times. The chain uses TRBV4-2 and TRBJ1-2; D unresolved. The germline CDR1 and CDR2 sequences are LGHNA and YNFKEQ. The CDR3 totals 15 residues. The V end was cut by 0 bases, the J end by 2 bases, with 10 bases between. The CDR3 DNA sequence: TGTGCCAGCAGCCAAGATATCGCTGCGAACTATGGCTACACCTTC. Translation: CASSQDIAANYGYTF.

The rearrangement joins TRBV9 to TRBJ2-5; 12 bases align to TRBD2. The J segment lost 5 bases and the V segment lost 0 bases, leaving 2 bases of the junction unmatched. This CDR3 has 15 residues. The V gene's germline CDR1 is SGDLS and CDR2 YYNGEE. CDR3: CASSVGTSGAETQYF. The CDR3 nucleotides read TGTGCCAGCAGCGTAGGGACTAGCGGGGCGGAGACCCAGTACTTC.

The chain carries TRBV2 and TRBJ2-4; D remains unclear. Between the trimmed V and J ends, which lost 5 bases and 13 bases, there was a span of 12 bases. There are 11 residues in the CDR3. Germline V gene sequence: CDR1 SNHLY, CDR2 FYNNEI. In nucleotides, the CDR3 is TGTGCCAGCAGTCCGGGCCCGTGGCAGTACTTC. Translation: CASSPGPWQYF. Filled out from reference TRBV2 and TRBJ2-4, the complete variable domain reads EPEVTQTPSHQVTQMGQEVILRCVPISNHLYFYWYRQILGQKVEFLVSFYNNEISEKSEIFDDQFSVERPDGSNFTLKIRSTKLEDSAMYFCASSPGPWQYFGAGTRLSVL.